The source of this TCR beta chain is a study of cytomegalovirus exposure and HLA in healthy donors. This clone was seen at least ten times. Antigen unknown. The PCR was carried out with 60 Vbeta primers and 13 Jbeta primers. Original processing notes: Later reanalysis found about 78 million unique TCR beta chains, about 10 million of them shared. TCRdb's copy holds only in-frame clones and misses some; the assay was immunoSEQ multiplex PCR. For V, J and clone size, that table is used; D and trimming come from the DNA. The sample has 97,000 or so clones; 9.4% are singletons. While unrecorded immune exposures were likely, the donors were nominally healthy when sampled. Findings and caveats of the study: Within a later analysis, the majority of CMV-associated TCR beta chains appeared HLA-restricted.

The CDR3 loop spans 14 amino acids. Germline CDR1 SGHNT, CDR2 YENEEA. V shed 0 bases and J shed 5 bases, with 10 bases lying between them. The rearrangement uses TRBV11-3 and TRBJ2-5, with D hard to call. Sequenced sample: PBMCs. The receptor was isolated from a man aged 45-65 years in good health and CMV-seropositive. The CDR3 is CASSLEHLGETQYF. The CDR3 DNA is TGTGCCAGCAGCTTAGAACATCTCGGGGAGACCCAGTACTTC.